The clone carrying this T cell receptor (beta chain) was found a few times. Its target is unknown. Per germline, CDR1 SGHTA and CDR2 FQGNSA. The CDR3 is made up of 11 amino acids. Trimming stripped 5 bases from V and 5 bases from J, with 6 bases between. Populations obtained by sorting all exceeded 95% purity. The data stem from a study of beta chain features in type 1 diabetes. Study as a whole: Patient and healthy donor groups were alike in age, gender and cell yields. Regarding the study as a whole: Shorter TCRB CDR3s, moderately but significantly so, marked every one of the four CD4+ subsets in Type 1 diabetes patients. The similarity of naive, central memory and Treg TCRB repertoires appeared greater among patients than among healthy donors. VDJ junctions from type 1 diabetes patients carried fewer insertions and larger deletions.

Isolated RNA was reverse transcribed in full, so expressed TCRB transcripts were sequenced. Some clones are missing from TCRdb's copy, which holds only in-frame ones; the method was immunoSEQ multiplex PCR. The sample records over 200,000 clones, roughly 10% being singletons. This clonotype was sampled from a man between 25 and 39 years old with type 1 diabetes. The V call is TRBV7-2, the J call TRBJ1-1; D gene uncertain. Sequences were obtained from naive CD4+ T cells from blood. The CDR3 region has the DNA TGTGCCAGCAGCGCGTATACTGAAGCTTTCTTT. Translating gives CASSAYTEAFF.